The next 16 T cell receptor beta chains were all read from a single sample in a study of beta chain features in type 1 diabetes. Study-wide points: Among all four CD4+ subsets, Type 1 diabetes patients had TCRB CDR3s that were moderately but significantly shorter.

No cognate antigen is known for these TCRs. TCRB transcripts that were expressed got sequenced, as all of the isolated RNA had been reverse transcribed. Data came from immunoSEQ multiplex PCR; TCRdb stores just in-frame clones and leaves some out. The sample shows about 160,000 clones, 6.5% to 8.5% of them seen only once. Sequencing used central memory CD4+ T cells from blood. The receptors stem from a man in his late teens or twenties with type 1 diabetes.

This clone has a handful of counts. The V call is TRBV6-1, the J call TRBJ1-5, with D unresolved. V was pared by 5 bases and J by 2 bases, with 10 bases between. The CDR3 extends over 14 amino acids. Germline CDR1 reads MNHNS; CDR2 reads SASEGT. In DNA, the CDR3 is TGTGCCAGCAGTCTCCCGGGAGGCAATCAGCCCCAGCATTTT. Its translation: CASSLPGGNQPQHF.

The chain joins TRBV9 to TRBJ2-3; TRBD1 is a possible D gene (5 bases). This CDR3 has 13 residues. Germline-derived CDR1 and CDR2 are SGDLS and YYNGEE. V lost 6 bases and J 9 bases, leaving 17 bases between the germline ends. The DNA of the CDR3 is TGTGCCAGCAATGGGGCCTCCGCTTCGACGCAGTATTTT. This translates into CASNGASASTQYF.

DNA for the CDR3: TGTGCCAGCAGTCCACAGGGCAGCACCGGGGAGCTGTTTTTT. The encoded protein is CASSPQGSTGELFF. This chain links TRBV28 with TRBJ2-2; tentatively, D is TRBD1 (6 bases). This CDR3 is 14 amino acids long. Germline V gene data show CDR1 as MDHEN and CDR2 as SYDVKM. Trimming shortened V by 5 bases and J by 4 bases, and 11 bases separated the two germline ends.

The rearrangement links TRBV19 to TRBJ2-5, with TRBD2 matching 11 bases. Germline V gene lookup returns CDR1 LNHDA and CDR2 SQIVND (reference sequence). With 4 bases clipped from V and 3 bases from J, the junction kept 4 bases outside the gene matches. The CDR3 is 15 residues long. The CDR3 region has the DNA TGTGCCAGTAGTACTAGCGGGAGGCCGGAAGAGACCCAGTACTTC. This encodes CASSTSGRPEETQYF. The variable domain in full, completed from reference TRBV19 and TRBJ2-5, reads DGGITQSPKYLFRKEGQNVTLSCEQNLNHDAMYWYRQDPGQGLRLIYYSQIVNDFQKGDIAEGYSVSREKKESFPLTVTSAQKNPTAFYLCASSTSGRPEETQYFGPGTRLLVL.

In this sample, this clone turned up many times. The rearrangement uses TRBV7-9 and TRBJ2-4; weak D call: TRBD2 (6 bases). This CDR3 comprises 16 residues. Germline CDR1 SEHNR, CDR2 FQNEAQ (reference sequence). V lost 5 bases and J lost 0, with 14 bases in between. The CDR3 sequence: CASSHGAGLAKNIQYF. CDR3 in DNA: TGTGCCAGCAGCCACGGGGCGGGACTAGCCAAAAACATTCAGTACTTC.

This clone has just a few counts. The chain links TRBV4-1 to TRBJ1-1; D not resolved. Trimming removed 1 base at V and 0 bases at J, with 9 bases between. The CDR3 consists of 15 residues. Germline-derived CDR1 and CDR2 are MGHRA and YSYEKL. The DNA for the CDR3 is TGCGCCAGCAGCCAAGGCTGGCAGATGAACACTGAAGCTTTCTTT. Translation gives CASSQGWQMNTEAFF.

V usage is TRBV6-5 and J usage is TRBJ2-1; TRBD1 might be the D (5 bases). The germline CDR1 and CDR2 sequences are MNHEY and SVGAGI. CDR3 length: 15 residues. With 2 bases removed from V and 3 bases from J, the gap between germline ends came to 11 bases. CDR3 residues: CASSYGAEIYNEQFF. The DNA of the CDR3 is TGTGCCAGCAGTTACGGGGCGGAGATCTACAATGAGCAGTTCTTC.

V usage is TRBV7-9 and J usage is TRBJ2-7; D possibly corresponds to TRBD1 (5 bases). The V end was cut by 0 bases, the J end by 5 bases, with 8 bases between. The CDR3 totals 13 residues. Germline V gives CDR1 SEHNR, CDR2 FQNEAQ (reference sequence). CDR3 in amino acids: CASSLAGQNEQYF. The CDR3, as DNA: TGTGCCAGCAGCTTAGCCGGACAAAACGAGCAGTACTTC.

The chain combines TRBV2 with TRBJ2-5; 9 bases map to TRBD2. This CDR3 has 13 residues. The junction had 2 bases not matched to a gene; V was cut back by 4 bases and J by 5 bases. Looked up from germline, CDR1 is SNHLY and CDR2 is FYNNEI. CDR3 protein: CASSAREGETQYF. The CDR3 coding sequence is TGTGCCAGCAGTGCGCGGGAGGGCGAGACCCAGTACTTC. The complete variable domain, with remaining parts taken from reference TRBV2 and TRBJ2-5, reads EPEVTQTPSHQVTQMGQEVILRCVPISNHLYFYWYRQILGQKVEFLVSFYNNEISEKSEIFDDQFSVERPDGSNFTLKIRSTKLEDSAMYFCASSAREGETQYFGPGTRLLVL.

The table lists this clone with many counts. The chain carries TRBV19 and TRBJ2-1; 8 bases map to TRBD1. This CDR3 spans 14 amino acids. Germline values: CDR1 LNHDA, CDR2 SQIVND (reference sequence). V shed 5 bases, J shed 7 bases, and the junction held 7 bases outside the gene matches. This chain's CDR3 is CASSPGQALNEQFF. CDR3 nucleotide sequence: TGTGCCAGTAGTCCGGGACAGGCGCTTAATGAGCAGTTCTTC.

In its sample, this clone was seen a few times. This chain joins TRBV5-6 and TRBJ1-2; 7 bases are shared with TRBD1. Germline-derived CDR1 and CDR2 are SGHDT and YYEEEE. J was trimmed by 4 bases and V by 0 bases; bases with no gene match: 9. This CDR3 has 16 amino acids. CDR3 in amino acids: CASSLGIYRGGYGYTF. Here the CDR3 DNA reads TGTGCCAGCAGCTTGGGGATATACAGGGGTGGCTATGGCTACACCTTC.

The chain recombines TRBV28 with TRBJ1-1; TRBD1 matches at 10 bases. The CDR3 extends over 16 amino acids. Trimming cost V 5 bases and J 1 base; bases outside gene matches: 7. CDR1 and CDR2 (germline): MDHEN, SYDVKM. Written as DNA, the CDR3 is TGTGCCAGCAGTCTCGACAGGGGGCTGGGGAACACTGAAGCTTTCTTT. Translated: CASSLDRGLGNTEAFF. Drawing the rest from reference TRBV28 and TRBJ1-1, the complete variable domain is DVKVTQSSRYLVKRTGEKVFLECVQDMDHENMFWYRQDPGLGLRLIYFSYDVKMKEKGDIPEGYSVSREKKERFSLILESASTNQTSMYLCASSLDRGLGNTEAFFGQGTRLTVV.

J is TRBJ1-1 and V is TRBV2; D is unresolved. V was cut by 8 bases and J by 0 bases, with 16 bases left in between. Germline CDR1 SNHLY, CDR2 FYNNEI. CDR3 length: 15 amino acids. The CDR3 is CASPNPGQMNTEAFF. In nucleotides, the CDR3 is TGTGCCAGCCCCAATCCAGGCCAGATGAACACTGAAGCTTTCTTT. Drawing the rest from reference TRBV2 and TRBJ1-1, the complete variable domain is EPEVTQTPSHQVTQMGQEVILRCVPISNHLYFYWYRQILGQKVEFLVSFYNNEISEKSEIFDDQFSVERPDGSNFTLKIRSTKLEDSAMYFCASPNPGQMNTEAFFGQGTRLTVV.

The table lists this clone with many counts. The rearrangement links TRBV10-3 to TRBJ2-3; 12 bases line up with TRBD1. Germline lookup yields CDR1 ENHRY and CDR2 SYGVKD. The ends lost 10 bases at V and 1 base at J; junction bases unmatched: 6. The CDR3 contains 15 residues. This chain's CDR3 is CATHRDRGRTDTQYF. The CDR3 nucleotides read TGTGCCACCCACCGGGACAGGGGGCGCACAGATACGCAGTATTTT.

The gene calls are TRBV18 and TRBJ1-6, with a weak D call TRBD1 (5 bases). CDR3 length equals 14 residues. V was clipped by 1 base and J by 5 bases, with 6 bases between them. Germline V gene data show CDR1 as KGHSH and CDR2 as LQKENI. CDR3 nucleotide sequence: TGTGCCAGCTCACCACAACAGGATAATTCACCCCTCCACTTT. It is translated as CASSPQQDNSPLHF.

This clone was counted between two and nine times. The genes are TRBV28 and TRBJ2-3; D might be TRBD2 (5 bases). Germline V lookup: CDR1 MDHEN, CDR2 SYDVKM. Trimming took off 4 bases at V and 7 bases at J, with 15 bases between the two ends. The CDR3 has 14 amino acids. CDR3 sequence: CASSSPGERYTQYF. The CDR3 DNA follows: TGTGCCAGCAGTTCGCCCGGAGAGCGGTATACGCAGTATTTT.